This is a list of T cell receptor beta chains from one sample in a study of shared clonotypes between healthy human individuals. TCRdb keeps only in-frame clones here, not all; method: immunoSEQ multiplex PCR. The profile shows approximately 530,000 clones, approximately 94% of them singletons. Sequencing was carried out using naive CD4+ T cells sorted from blood. The receptors were gathered from a woman aged 25-40 years in good health. CDR3s include the opening cysteine and the closing phenylalanine or tryptophan. Fields, in order: V gene, J gene, CDR3 protein.

v_gene: TRBV5-1; j_gene: TRBJ2-7; CDR3aa: CASSLIAETYEQYF
v_gene: TRBV28; j_gene: TRBJ1-1; CDR3aa: CASTTPGGTEAFF
v_gene: TRBV18; j_gene: TRBJ2-7; CDR3aa: CASSPQNGLASGAEQYF
v_gene: TRBV7-2; j_gene: TRBJ2-7; CDR3aa: CASSLIGRQSYEQYF
v_gene: TRBV7-3; j_gene: TRBJ2-7; CDR3aa: CASSPGDRVNEQYF
v_gene: TRBV9; j_gene: NA; CDR3aa: CASSVIGLGVYEQYF
v_gene: TRBV2; j_gene: TRBJ2-7; CDR3aa: CASSEESLARGEQYF
v_gene: TRBV9; j_gene: TRBJ2-1; CDR3aa: CASSLAGALSYNEQFF
v_gene: TRBV6-5; j_gene: TRBJ1-5; CDR3aa: CASSRTGGNQPQHF
v_gene: TRBV4-1; j_gene: TRBJ1-3; CDR3aa: CASSQFMEGLGGNTIYF
v_gene: TRBV18; j_gene: TRBJ2-3; CDR3aa: CASSPPSGYGTDTQYF
v_gene: TRBV6-6; j_gene: TRBJ2-5; CDR3aa: CASSKAGVGETQYF
v_gene: TRBV4-1; j_gene: TRBJ2-6; CDR3aa: CASSEPQSRANVLTF
v_gene: TRBV19; j_gene: TRBJ1-2; CDR3aa: CASSDPFAGGYTF
v_gene: TRBV28; j_gene: TRBJ2-3; CDR3aa: CASSSQTSGSQDTQYF
v_gene: TRBV10-3; j_gene: TRBJ2-5; CDR3aa: CAISESSFGGQEETQYF
v_gene: TRBV10-2; j_gene: TRBJ1-1; CDR3aa: CASRGTGTAEAFF
v_gene: TRBV7-9; j_gene: TRBJ2-7; CDR3aa: CASRERGGSTYEQYF
v_gene: TRBV9; j_gene: TRBJ2-7; CDR3aa: CASSEGTGMVEQYF
v_gene: TRBV11-1; j_gene: TRBJ1-5; CDR3aa: CASSQGGNQPQHF
v_gene: TRBV5-1; j_gene: TRBJ1-1; CDR3aa: CASSLATNTEAFF
v_gene: TRBV28; j_gene: TRBJ2-3; CDR3aa: CASSLPRSSGSEDTQYF
v_gene: TRBV29-1; j_gene: TRBJ2-3; CDR3aa: CSVVPRLNTDTQYF
v_gene: TRBV11-2; j_gene: TRBJ2-5; CDR3aa: CASSLTGLETQYF
v_gene: TRBV27; j_gene: TRBJ2-5; CDR3aa: CASSFTAAQETQYF
v_gene: TRBV2; j_gene: TRBJ2-7; CDR3aa: CASKGTDLPYEQYF
v_gene: TRBV5-1; j_gene: TRBJ2-7; CDR3aa: CASSAIRDNYEQYF
v_gene: TRBV29-1; j_gene: TRBJ2-3; CDR3aa: CSVVTSGSSDTQYF
v_gene: TRBV7-9; j_gene: TRBJ1-1; CDR3aa: CASSALSNRQGVRTEAFF
v_gene: TRBV7-2; j_gene: TRBJ1-5; CDR3aa: CASSSRGVGGNQPQHF
v_gene: TRBV29-1; j_gene: TRBJ2-7; CDR3aa: CTATRRGGRDPDYEQYF
v_gene: TRBV5-1; j_gene: TRBJ1-1; CDR3aa: CASSPGAGAGTEAFF
v_gene: TRBV28; j_gene: TRBJ1-2; CDR3aa: CASSSSGTGGGGYTF
v_gene: TRBV18; j_gene: TRBJ2-7; CDR3aa: CASSPPSLSYEQYF
v_gene: TRBV18; j_gene: TRBJ1-5; CDR3aa: CASSPDPVGNQPQHF
v_gene: TRBV27; j_gene: TRBJ2-1; CDR3aa: CASSLSAGGEQFF
v_gene: TRBV7-2; j_gene: TRBJ2-3; CDR3aa: CASSLGRGGWSTDTQYF
v_gene: TRBV7-9; j_gene: TRBJ2-1; CDR3aa: CASSSRGTSGAYNEQFF
v_gene: TRBV27; j_gene: TRBJ2-7; CDR3aa: CASSWTVGSYEQYF
v_gene: TRBV29-1; j_gene: TRBJ1-4; CDR3aa: CSALLNPEKLFF